What follows describes a single T cell receptor (beta chain). Repertoires were generated with immunoSEQ multiplex PCR, while TCRdb's copy carries only in-frame clones and drops some. The sample has over 250,000 clones, 75% to 85% seen once. Trimming removed 4 bases from V and 6 bases from J; junction bases left unmatched: 0. CDR1 is MRHNA and CDR2 is SNTAGT in the germline V gene. CDR3 size: 13 residues. These data belong to a study of blood T cell repertoires in COVID-19. The wider study: The United States, Italy and Spain provided the acute and convalescent COVID-19 samples.

The sample consisted of peripheral blood. The clonotype originates from a man aged 45-65 years with active or convalescent COVID-19. The V gene is TRBV6-4, the J gene TRBJ1-5; 10 bases are shared with TRBD1. CDR3 nucleotide sequence: TGTGCCAGCAGTGGGGACAGGGGTCAGCCCCAGCATTTT. Translating gives CASSGDRGQPQHF.